The 14 T cell receptor beta chains in this list originate from one sample, sequenced in a study of CD8+CD57+ T cells in acquired aplastic anemia. Previously, flow cytometry had revealed CD8+CD57+ cell expansion in the patients chosen for sequencing. Genomic DNA was employed as the template in profiling TCR beta VDJ and CDR3. TCRdb re-derived calls from the reads in MiXCR, one entry per CDR3 protein. Altogether over 150,000 distinct CDR3 sequences are present, almost 50% being singletons, with the ten largest covering 10% to 15%. The source material was sorted CD4+, CD8+, or CD8+CD57+ T cells (not recorded which) from PBMCs. Every receptor here comes from a human donor with aplastic anemia.

The genes are TRBV20-1 and TRBJ1-6; 7 nucleotides match TRBD1. Germline values: CDR1 DFQATT, CDR2 SNEGSKA (reference sequence). This CDR3 has 16 residues. With 5 bases clipped from V and 4 bases from J, the junction kept 11 bases outside the gene matches. This CDR3 reads CSAPQGVSGYNSPLHF. The CDR3, as DNA: TGCAGTGCTCCCCAGGGGGTTAGTGGGTATAATTCACCCCTCCACTTT.

CDR3 in DNA: TGTGCCAGCAGCTTAGCACCGAGCTCCTACGAGCAGTACTTC. Translating gives CASSLAPSSYEQYF. V gene TRBV7-6 combines with J gene TRBJ2-7; D is undetermined. This CDR3 comprises 14 residues. The ends were cut back, 0 bases at V and 0 bases at J, with 6 bases in the middle. Germline V gene lookup returns CDR1 SGHVS and CDR2 FNYEAQ.

This clonotype was seen many times. The rearrangement uses TRBV12-3 or TRBV12-4 and TRBJ2-7; TRBD1 matches at 9 bases. Unmatched junction bases numbered 8, after V lost 7 bases and J lost 4 bases. The length of the CDR3 is 14 residues. The CDR3 coding sequence is TGTGCCAGCACTCCGACAGGGGGATTTTACGAGCAGTACTTC. It encodes CASTPTGGFYEQYF.

V is TRBV2 and J is TRBJ1-2; 8 bases agree with TRBD1. The CDR3 is 11 amino acids. Germline lookup yields CDR1 SNHLY and CDR2 FYNNEI. V shed 8 bases and J 7 bases; nucleotides not matched to a gene: 3. This chain's CDR3 is CASGGQAGYTF. CDR3 nucleotides: TGTGCCAGCGGGGGACAGGCTGGCTACACCTTC.

The table lists this clonotype with a few counts. V is TRBV5-4 and J is TRBJ2-4; possibly TRBD1 for D (6 bases). There are 17 residues in the CDR3. The germline V and J ends were trimmed by 4 bases and 0 bases, with 17 bases remaining between them. Germline-derived CDR1 and CDR2 are SGHNT and YYREEE (reference sequence). CDR3 amino acids: CASSMTGNRLAKNIQYF. The DNA for the CDR3 is TGTGCCAGCAGCATGACAGGAAACAGGCTAGCCAAAAACATTCAGTACTTC.

This clonotype was seen many times. This sequence joins TRBV7-2 and TRBJ2-7, with a weak D call TRBD1 (6 bases). V was shortened by 5 bases and J by 2 bases, with 13 bases between the two germline ends. From germline, CDR1 is SGHTA and CDR2 FQGNSA. The CDR3 spans 14 residues. The CDR3 reads CASSLQTGTYEQYF. CDR3 sequence (DNA): TGTGCCAGCAGCCTCCAGACAGGCACCTACGAGCAGTACTTC.

The chain combines TRBV7-9 with TRBJ1-5; D unresolved. The CDR3 runs 13 residues. The germline gives CDR1 SEHNR, CDR2 FQNEAQ (reference sequence). With 2 bases removed from V and 3 bases from J, the gap between germline ends came to 5 bases. The CDR3 sequence is CASSLQLNQPQHF. CDR3 DNA sequence: TGTGCCAGCAGCTTACAGCTCAATCAGCCCCAGCATTTT. Filled out from reference TRBV7-9 and TRBJ1-5, the complete variable domain reads DTGVSQNPRHKITKRGQNVTFRCDPISEHNRLYWYRQTLGQGPEFLTYFQNEAQLEKSRLLSDRFSAERPKGSFSTLEIQRTEQGDSAMYLCASSLQLNQPQHFGDGTRLSIL.

V and J are TRBV10-3 and TRBJ1-1; 9 bases line up with TRBD1. The CDR3 extends over 15 amino acids. CDR1 is ENHRY and CDR2 is SYGVKD in the germline V gene. V dropped 10 bases and J dropped 1; count of bases not matched to a gene: 10. The CDR3 sequence: CATKTGGQTNTEAFF. For the CDR3, the DNA is TGTGCCACTAAAACAGGGGGCCAAACGAACACTGAAGCTTTCTTT.

This clonotype has a count of ten or more. The J gene is TRBJ2-7, the V gene TRBV20-1, with D perhaps TRBD2 (7 bases). Looked up from germline, CDR1 is DFQATT and CDR2 is SNEGSKA (reference sequence). The CDR3 is 15 amino acids. Trimming took 2 bases from V and 2 from J, leaving 16 bases between them. The CDR3 nucleotides read TGCAGTGCTAGATCCCGCGGGGGCCTCACCTACGAGCAGTACTTC. Translated: CSARSRGGLTYEQYF.

The chain couples TRBV20-1 to TRBJ2-7; 11 nucleotides align to TRBD1. With 5 bases clipped from V and 5 bases from J, the junction kept 8 bases outside the gene matches. This CDR3 has 14 amino acids. Germline CDR1 DFQATT, CDR2 SNEGSKA (reference sequence). The CDR3 coding sequence is TGCAGTGCTCCCGCCGGGACAGGGGGACACGAGCAGTACTTC. Its protein is CSAPAGTGGHEQYF.

The chain employs TRBV15 and TRBJ2-2; 8 positions match TRBD1. The ends lost 1 base at V and 5 bases at J; junction bases unmatched: 3. The CDR3 is 15 residues long. CDR1 and CDR2 (germline): LNHNV, YYDKDF (reference sequence). DNA of the CDR3: TGTGCCACCAGCAGAGGGACAGGGACTACCGGGGAGCTGTTTTTT. This codes for CATSRGTGTTGELFF.

This chain connects TRBV5-1 to TRBJ1-6; 7 positions agree with TRBD1. There are 16 residues in the CDR3. J lost 4 bases, V lost 1 base, and 5 bases had no gene match. Germline CDR1 reads SGHRS; CDR2 reads YFSETQ. As DNA, the CDR3 is TGCGCCAGCAGCTTGACAGGGGACTCTTATAATTCACCCCTCCACTTT. This sequence encodes CASSLTGDSYNSPLHF.

This clonotype has ten or more counts. This chain links TRBV7-3 with TRBJ1-1; D remains unclear. Germline assignment: CDR1 SGHTA and CDR2 FQGTGA. Trimming removed 5 bases at V and 0 bases at J, with 7 bases between. The CDR3 sequence is 13 residues long. The DNA of the CDR3 is TGTGCCAGCAGCCTGACGGTGAACACTGAAGCTTTCTTT. Translated: CASSLTVNTEAFF. Full variable domain (outside the CDR3, taken from reference TRBV7-3 and TRBJ1-1): GAGVSQTPSNKVTEKGKYVELRCDPISGHTALYWYRQSLGQGPEFLIYFQGTGAADDSGLPNDRFFAVRPEGSVSTLKIQRTERGDSAVYLCASSLTVNTEAFFGQGTRLTVV.

In its sample, this clonotype was seen many times. The chain links TRBV6-6 to TRBJ1-1; possibly TRBD1 for D (5 bases). CDR1 and CDR2 from the germline V gene are MNHNY and SVGAGI (reference sequence). The CDR3 has 13 amino acids. Trimming removed 2 bases from V and 5 bases from J, with 9 bases in between. CDR3 residues: CASSYPGGTEAFF. The CDR3 nucleotides are TGTGCCAGCAGTTACCCGGGGGGAACTGAAGCTTTCTTT.